Below, 17 T cell receptor beta chains from the same sample are listed, as sequenced in a study of cytomegalovirus exposure and HLA in healthy donors. Primers included in the PCR were 60 Vbeta and 13 Jbeta primers. The data were produced by immunoSEQ multiplex PCR, yet TCRdb's version contains in-frame clones alone and is incomplete. The data hold 100,000 to 150,000 clones, with over 60% observed a single time. Input material: PBMCs. The receptors stem from a woman aged 40 to 55 in good health and CMV-seropositive.

The chain links TRBV27 to TRBJ2-7; the match to TRBD2 covers 8 bases. Germline lookup yields CDR1 MNHEY and CDR2 SMNVEV (reference sequence). This CDR3 has 13 amino acids. V dropped 3 bases and J dropped 3; count of bases not matched to a gene: 1. The CDR3 sequence is CASSFTSGYEQYF. The CDR3 DNA follows: TGTGCCAGCAGTTTTACTAGCGGCTACGAGCAGTACTTC.

The rearrangement joins TRBV6-5 to TRBJ2-7; 7 positions agree with TRBD2. CDR3 length equals 12 residues. V lost 5 bases to trimming and J lost 4 bases; unmatched junction nucleotides: 2. CDR1 is MNHEY, CDR2 SVGAGI, per germline. This chain's CDR3 is CASSLGGYEQYF. As DNA, the CDR3 is TGTGCCAGCAGTCTGGGGGGGTACGAGCAGTACTTC.

The rearrangement links TRBV4-2 to TRBJ1-1, with TRBD1 matching over 7 bases. V dropped 1 base and J dropped 3; count of bases not matched to a gene: 2. Germline assignment: CDR1 LGHNA and CDR2 YNFKEQ. The CDR3 consists of 14 residues. The CDR3 region is CASSQGTGDTEAFF. The DNA for the CDR3 is TGTGCCAGCAGCCAAGGGACAGGCGACACTGAAGCTTTCTTT.

J is TRBJ1-2 and V is TRBV10-3; tentatively, D is TRBD1 (5 bases). From germline, CDR1 is ENHRY and CDR2 SYGVKD. This CDR3 is built from 15 residues. The V and J ends lost 2 bases and 3 bases respectively, with 13 bases between them. CDR3 in amino acids: CAISEGLGRDYGYTF. The CDR3 DNA follows: TGTGCCATCAGTGAGGGGTTGGGCAGGGACTATGGCTACACCTTC.

The gene calls are TRBV5-8 and TRBJ2-3, with D perhaps matching TRBD2 (6 bases). Trimming removed 3 bases from V and 8 bases from J, with 16 bases in between. The length of the CDR3 is 14 residues. Germline values: CDR1 SGHTS, CDR2 YDEGEE. Here the CDR3 reads CASSSPLGTGTQYF. The CDR3 coding sequence is TGTGCCAGCAGCTCTCCTCTGGGGACTGGTACGCAGTATTTT. Supplemented by reference TRBV5-8 and TRBJ2-3, the full variable domain reads EAGVTQSPTHLIKTRGQQATLRCSPISGHTSVYWYQQALGLGLQFLLWYDEGEERNRGNFPPRFSGRQFPNYSSELNVNALELEDSALYLCASSSPLGTGTQYFGPGTRLTVL.

V usage is TRBV29-1 and J usage is TRBJ1-2; the D gene is possibly TRBD1 (6 bases). Between the trimmed V and J ends, which lost 0 bases and 4 bases, there was a span of 12 bases. The CDR3 sequence is 14 residues long. Per germline, CDR1 SQVTM and CDR2 ANQGSEA. The CDR3: CSVEDRGHTYGYTF. Here the CDR3 DNA reads TGCAGCGTTGAAGATAGGGGACACACCTATGGCTACACCTTC.

The table lists this clone with a few counts. The chain recombines TRBV10-3 with TRBJ2-7, with TRBD1 as a possible D gene (5 bases). Trimming pared 10 bases from V and 3 bases from J, leaving 16 bases between. From germline, CDR1 is ENHRY and CDR2 SYGVKD. The CDR3 loop spans 13 amino acids. The CDR3 protein is CATKDSADYEQYF. The DNA of the CDR3 is TGTGCCACCAAAGACAGCGCTGACTACGAGCAGTACTTC.

J is TRBJ1-2 and V is TRBV6-6; 8 bases are a match to TRBD1. Germline CDR1 is MNHNY and CDR2 is SVGAGI (reference sequence). V lost 4 bases and J lost 1; bases outside the gene matches: 8. The length of the CDR3 is 16 residues. In DNA form, the CDR3 reads TGTGCCAGCAGTTCCACGGACAGGGATATTAACTATGGCTACACCTTC. Translated, it gives CASSSTDRDINYGYTF.

The CDR3 is CASSLSQGLWNQPQHF. In DNA form, the CDR3 reads TGTGCCAGCAGTTTATCCCAGGGGTTATGGAATCAGCCCCAGCATTTT. This chain connects TRBV28 to TRBJ1-5, with D maybe TRBD1 (6 bases). Germline values: CDR1 MDHEN, CDR2 SYDVKM. The CDR3 covers 16 residues. The ends were cut back, 1 base at V and 4 bases at J, with 14 bases in the middle.

The chain uses TRBV18 and TRBJ2-5, with TRBD1 matching 8 bases. From germline, CDR1 is KGHSH and CDR2 LQKENI. V lost 6 bases, J lost 2 bases, and 5 bases stayed unmatched. The CDR3 runs to 14 residues. CDR3 bases: TGTGCCAGCTCCGTTCAGGGGGCACAAGAGACCCAGTACTTC. The encoded protein is CASSVQGAQETQYF.

The chain recombines TRBV7-3 with TRBJ2-3, with 8 nucleotides matching TRBD2. Germline CDR1 and CDR2: SGHTA and FQGTGA. The CDR3 is 18 amino acids. With 0 bases clipped from V and 2 bases from J, the junction kept 10 bases outside the gene matches. CDR3 sequence reads: CASSLTFTSGYSTDTQYF. DNA of the CDR3: TGTGCCAGCAGCTTAACCTTCACTAGCGGCTATTCCACAGATACGCAGTATTTT.

The rearrangement links TRBV5-1 to TRBJ2-5; TRBD2 might be the D (6 bases). Trimming stripped 3 bases from V and 4 bases from J, with 13 bases between. Germline CDR1 SGHRS, CDR2 YFSETQ. This CDR3 comprises 14 residues. The DNA of the CDR3 is TGCGCCAGCAGCTACGGCCTGGGGGGAGAGACCCAGTACTTC. Amino acids: CASSYGLGGETQYF.

This chain uses TRBV2 with TRBJ1-5; 12 bases align to TRBD1. The V gene end was trimmed by 4 bases and the J gene end by 6 bases; junction bases not matched to a gene: 10. Germline loops: CDR1 SNHLY, CDR2 FYNNEI. This CDR3 spans 17 amino acids. The CDR3 DNA reads TGTGCCAGCAGTGGTCCCGGGACAGGGGGCGGTGGTCAGCCCCAGCATTTT. This sequence encodes CASSGPGTGGGGQPQHF. Together with reference TRBV2 and TRBJ1-5, the CDR3 gives the full variable domain: EPEVTQTPSHQVTQMGQEVILRCVPISNHLYFYWYRQILGQKVEFLVSFYNNEISEKSEIFDDQFSVERPDGSNFTLKIRSTKLEDSAMYFCASSGPGTGGGGQPQHFGDGTRLSIL.

The V and J genes are TRBV5-1 and TRBJ2-1, with 15 bases fitting TRBD2. The germline CDR1 and CDR2 sequences are SGHRS and YFSETQ. This CDR3 region has 19 residues. Losses at the gene ends were 5 bases for V and 0 bases for J; bases not matched to a gene: 9. DNA for the CDR3: TGCGCCAGCAGTTCCAATCCGGGACTAGCGGGAGGCTCCTACAATGAGCAGTTCTTC. This sequence encodes CASSSNPGLAGGSYNEQFF.

The rearrangement uses TRBV5-1 and TRBJ1-2; maybe TRBD1 (5 bases). V was pared by 0 bases and J by 5 bases, with 14 bases between. Germline-derived CDR1 and CDR2 are SGHRS and YFSETQ. The CDR3 covers 15 residues. DNA for the CDR3: TGCGCCAGCAGCTTGGCCGGAGACAGAGCGTATGGCTACACCTTC. The encoded protein is CASSLAGDRAYGYTF.

With respect to this clone: One end of the junction fails to match germline, which may point to a read error. V is TRBV7-7 and J is TRBJ2-5; tentatively, D is TRBD1 (7 bases). Germline loops: CDR1 SSHAT, CDR2 FNYEAQ (reference sequence). There are 14 residues in the CDR3. In nucleotides, the CDR3 is TGTGCTAGCAGCTCCTCAGGGGGGAAAGAGACCCAGTACTTC. It yields the protein CASSSSGGKETQYF. Looking up the rest from reference TRBV7-7 and TRBJ2-5 gives the full variable domain: GAGVSQSPRYKVTKRGQDVTLRCDPISSHATLYWYQQALGQGPEFLTYFNYEAQPDKSGLPSDRFSAERPEGSISTLTIQRTEQRDSAMYRCASSSSGGKETQYFGPGTRLLVL.

The chain links TRBV7-3 to TRBJ2-1; 7 nucleotides agree with TRBD2. CDR3 length: 14 amino acids. The V and J ends lost 6 bases and 5 bases, in that order; junction bases with no gene match: 7. Germline V gene sequence: CDR1 SGHTA, CDR2 FQGTGA. The CDR3 protein is CASRRGGVNNEQFF. CDR3 DNA: TGTGCCAGCAGACGGGGAGGGGTTAACAATGAGCAGTTCTTC.